What follows are 10 T cell receptor beta chains derived from one specimen sequenced in a study of T-cell reconstitution after alpha-beta-depleted transplantation in children. The TCRbeta library incorporated unique molecular identifiers. TCRdb redid the calling of the PCR reads with MiXCR, one entry per CDR3 protein. The sample holds about 20,000 distinct CDR3 sequences, 9.5% to 13% seen once. The sequencing here drew on PBMCs from the stem cell graft donor, taken from the stem cell graft. Source of these receptors: a human donor who donated a stem cell graft to a child with chronic granulomatous disease.

This clonotype was seen many times. The rearrangement uses TRBV20-1 and TRBJ2-1; 9 bases map to TRBD2. The CDR3 contains 16 residues. CDR1 is DFQATT, CDR2 SNEGSKA, per germline (reference sequence). V lost 6 bases and J lost 2; bases outside the gene matches: 11. Here the CDR3 DNA reads TGCAGTGCCCCAAGGAGCGGGAGGACTACCTACAATGAGCAGTTCTTC. Protein product: CSAPRSGRTTYNEQFF.

This clonotype was recorded at least ten times. The chain joins TRBV20-1 to TRBJ2-1; 14 nucleotides line up with TRBD2. CDR1 and CDR2 (germline): DFQATT, SNEGSKA (reference sequence). The length of the CDR3 is 13 residues. Trimming took 6 bases from V and 7 from J; bases not matched to a gene: 2. The CDR3: CSAGLAGANEQFF. As DNA, the CDR3 is TGCAGTGCGGGACTAGCGGGGGCAAATGAGCAGTTCTTC.

This clonotype was seen at least ten times. The chain uses TRBV7-3 and TRBJ2-6; TRBD1 agrees at 7 bases. The trim removed 0 bases at V and 4 bases at J, leaving 6 bases unmatched. CDR1 is SGHTA, CDR2 FQGTGA, per germline. The CDR3 has 17 residues. The CDR3 region is CASSLTGQVSGANVLTF. CDR3 coding DNA: TGTGCCAGCAGCTTAACCGGACAGGTCTCCGGGGCCAACGTCCTGACTTTC.

This clonotype was seen many times. This rearrangement joins TRBV14 to TRBJ2-3; no clear D. The ends were cut back, 0 bases at V and 1 base at J, with 5 bases in the middle. This CDR3 has 14 residues. Germline CDR1 SGHDN, CDR2 FVKESK. CDR3 loop: CASSQDTGTDTQYF. The CDR3 bases are TGTGCCAGCAGCCAAGATACGGGCACAGATACGCAGTATTTT.

This clonotype was observed many times. The chain employs TRBV21-1 and TRBJ1-3; TRBD1, the D gene given by the table, was not confirmed from the DNA. TRBV21-1 is designated a pseudogene. The CDR3 contains 19 residues. CDR3 protein: CASSKRLRETGSSGNTIYF. CDR3 nucleotide sequence: TGTGCCAGCAGCAAAAGATTAAGGGAGACAGGGAGCTCTGGAAACACCATATATTTT.

There are many counts of this clonotype. The V gene is TRBV7-2, the J gene TRBJ2-7; D gene uncertain. CDR1 is SGHTA, CDR2 FQGNSA, per germline. The CDR3 spans 14 residues. Trimming took 7 bases from V and 3 from J, leaving 16 bases between them. CDR3 DNA sequence: TGTGCCAGCACCCGAGTGGGCGAAAACTACGAGCAGTACTTC. It encodes CASTRVGENYEQYF.

This clonotype was observed many times. The rearrangement links TRBV3-1 to TRBJ2-5; TRBD2 aligns across 8 bases. Per the germline V gene, CDR1 is LGHDT and CDR2 is YNNKEL (reference sequence). The CDR3 contains 17 residues. J lost 0 bases, V lost 4 bases, and 10 bases had no gene match. This CDR3 is CASSPEGRGVYQETQYF. Here the CDR3 DNA reads TGTGCCAGCAGCCCAGAGGGGCGGGGGGTGTACCAAGAGACCCAGTACTTC.

This clonotype was seen at least ten times. The V gene is TRBV20-1, the J gene TRBJ1-4; TRBD1 is a possible D gene (6 bases). This CDR3 comprises 14 residues. Between the trimmed V and J ends, which lost 2 bases and 7 bases, there was a span of 14 bases. Germline V CDR1 and CDR2: DFQATT, SNEGSKA (reference sequence). CDR3 DNA: TGCAGTGCTAGAACAGGGCGTGAGAGTGAAAAACTGTTTTTT. Encoded protein: CSARTGRESEKLFF.

This clonotype was observed at least ten times. The chain carries TRBV19 and TRBJ2-1, with a tentative D call TRBD1 (7 bases). This CDR3 spans 14 amino acids. Germline V gene sequence: CDR1 LNHDA, CDR2 SQIVND (reference sequence). Trimming took off 10 bases at V and 6 bases at J, with 19 bases between the two ends. The CDR3 nucleotides are TGTGCCACCGCTGGGCAGGGGGGAGGCAATGAGCAGTTCTTC. It specifies CATAGQGGGNEQFF.

The genes are TRBV2 and TRBJ2-7; no clear D. The ends were cut back, 3 bases at V and 3 bases at J, with 3 bases in the middle. This CDR3 is built from 11 residues. The germline V gene encodes CDR1 SNHLY and CDR2 FYNNEI. This chain's CDR3 is CASSEVYEQYF. The DNA for the CDR3 is TGTGCCAGCAGTGAGGTCTACGAGCAGTACTTC. The full variable domain, in which reference TRBV2 and TRBJ2-7 provide the parts outside the CDR3, is EPEVTQTPSHQVTQMGQEVILRCVPISNHLYFYWYRQILGQKVEFLVSFYNNEISEKSEIFDDQFSVERPDGSNFTLKIRSTKLEDSAMYFCASSEVYEQYFGPGTRLTVT.